The source of this T cell receptor (beta chain) is a study of human T cells and chemical hapten exposure. TCRdb reprocessed the RACE reads with MiXCR, giving one entry per CDR3 protein. In the table there are roughly 200,000 distinct CDR3 sequences, 20% to 25% of which are singletons. About this clonotype itself: Germline and junction disagree at one end, which may indicate a read error.

The time point denotes: patch test 1, 2 weeks after DPC sensitization. Treatment specified: therapeutic diphenylcyclopropenone sensitization with weekly scalp DPC. The CDR3 is made up of 13 amino acids. Germline V gives CDR1 SQVTM, CDR2 ANQGSEA. The sequencing here drew on whole blood, taken in connection with sensitization to the hapten diphenylcyclopropenone (DPC). The chain combines TRBV29-1 with TRBJ2-3; D is unclear. This sequence was found in a woman between 45 and 65 years old with alopecia areata. Some clones in this sample may be carry-over from other donors' samples. This CDR3 reads CSVEITGTDTQYF. The CDR3 DNA reads TGCAGCGTTGAAATCACCGGCACAGACACGCAGTATTTT.